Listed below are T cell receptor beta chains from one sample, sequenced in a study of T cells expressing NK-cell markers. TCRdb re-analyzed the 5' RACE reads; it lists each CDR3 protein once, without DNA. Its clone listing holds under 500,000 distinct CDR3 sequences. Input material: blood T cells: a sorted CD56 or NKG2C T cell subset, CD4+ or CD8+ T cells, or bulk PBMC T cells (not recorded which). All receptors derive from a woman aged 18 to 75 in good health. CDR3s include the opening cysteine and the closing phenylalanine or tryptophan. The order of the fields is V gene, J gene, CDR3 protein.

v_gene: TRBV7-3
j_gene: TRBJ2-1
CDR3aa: CASSPEPGLAANEQFF

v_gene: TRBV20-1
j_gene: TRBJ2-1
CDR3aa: CSAQSGGRYNEQFF

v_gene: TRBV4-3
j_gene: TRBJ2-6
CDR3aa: CASSPQGPSGANVLTF

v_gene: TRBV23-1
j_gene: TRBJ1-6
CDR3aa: CASSRPVSGISYNSPLHF

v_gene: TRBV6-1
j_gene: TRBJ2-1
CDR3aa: CASRHPGTSGDEQFF

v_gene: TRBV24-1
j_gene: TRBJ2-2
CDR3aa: CATSDLPGTNTGELFF

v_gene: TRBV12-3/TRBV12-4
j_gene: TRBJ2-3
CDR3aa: CASSLSTARDTQYF

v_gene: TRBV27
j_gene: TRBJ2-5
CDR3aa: CASERRKGQETQYF

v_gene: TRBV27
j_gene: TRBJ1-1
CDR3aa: CASSLRAGTFEAFF

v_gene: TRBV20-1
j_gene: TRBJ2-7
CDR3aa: CSATRGDSYEQYF

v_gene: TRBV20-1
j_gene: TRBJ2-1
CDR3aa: CSAPERGDYNEQFF

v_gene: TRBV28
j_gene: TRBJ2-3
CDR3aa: CASSEKLAGALDTQYF

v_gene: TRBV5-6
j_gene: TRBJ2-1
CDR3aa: CASSLAGQGWREQFF

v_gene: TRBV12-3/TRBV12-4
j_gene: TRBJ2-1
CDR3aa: CASSLVQRSYNEQFF